This T cell receptor beta chain was obtained from a study of blood T cell repertoires in COVID-19. Looking at the study overall: Sites across the United States, Italy and Spain contributed samples from acute and convalescent COVID-19.

The CDR3 is 14 amino acids. The V and J ends lost 3 bases and 4 bases respectively, with 11 bases between them. In germline, CDR1 is LNHDA, CDR2 SQIVND (reference sequence). Data came from immunoSEQ multiplex PCR; TCRdb stores just in-frame clones and leaves some out. The sample has tens of thousands of clones, around nine tenths seen once. J is TRBJ2-3 and V is TRBV19; no clear D. Material for sequencing was peripheral blood. This TCR was recovered from a woman aged 80 or over with acute or convalescent COVID-19. The CDR3 region is CASSIRVAPDTQYF. CDR3 sequence (DNA): TGTGCCAGTAGTATTCGGGTAGCCCCAGATACGCAGTATTTT. The whole variable domain, remainder taken from reference TRBV19 and TRBJ2-3, is DGGITQSPKYLFRKEGQNVTLSCEQNLNHDAMYWYRQDPGQGLRLIYYSQIVNDFQKGDIAEGYSVSREKKESFPLTVTSAQKNPTAFYLCASSIRVAPDTQYFGPGTRLTVL.